The 19 T cell receptor beta chains in this list originate from one sample, sequenced in a study of T-cell reconstitution after alpha-beta-depleted transplantation in children (dated by TCRdb to the mid-2010s). The meaning of the sample's treatment or condition label: allogeneic hematopoietic cell transplantation with graft depleted of TCRalphabeta T cells and CD19 B cells. Library preparation was by PCR. The sequencing machine was an Illumina HiSeq 2500. Molecular barcoding was employed in the preparation of TCR libraries, with unique molecular identifiers being used to normalize TCRbeta repertoire quantification. The raw public reads went through TCRdb reprocessing: fastp at Q25, MiXCR clone calling, in-frame beta chains kept. Rows merge per CDR3 protein into single entries with the most common DNA and genes. This sample is represented by about 1,000,000 distinct CDR3 sequences; 25% to 30% of them were singletons. The ten largest clones take up roughly 28% of the sample.

The starting material was PBMCs, mostly from graft donor cells, obtained 360 days after TCRalphabeta/CD19-depleted stem cell transplant. These receptors were collected from a boy under two years old who had a stem cell transplant for SCID, so the T cells may come from the graft donor.

As regards this clonotype: Since the CDR3 does not end with the conserved phenylalanine or tryptophan, this likely comes from a read error. The CDR3 bases are TGCAGTGCTAGAGAGGGGGGACAGGGAAATCAGCCCCAGCATTAT. It encodes CSAREGGQGNQPQHY. This chain links TRBV20-1 with TRBJ1-5, with TRBD1 matching 9 bases. CDR3 length: 15 amino acids. Germline lookup yields CDR1 DFQATT and CDR2 SNEGSKA (reference sequence). The V and J ends lost 0 bases and 4 bases, in that order; junction bases with no gene match: 4.

This clonotype has more than one count but fewer than ten. This chain joins TRBV6-1 and TRBJ2-2, with 11 nucleotides matching TRBD1. This CDR3 region has 14 residues. Trimming at V came to 6 bases and at J to 6 bases, leaving 3 bases not matched to a gene. The germline V gene encodes CDR1 MNHNS and CDR2 SASEGT. The CDR3 here is CASRKGQGAGELFF. DNA of the CDR3: TGTGCCAGCAGAAAGGGACAGGGGGCCGGGGAGCTGTTTTTT.

This clonotype was detected only a few times. The V gene is TRBV7-2, the J gene TRBJ1-1; D is uncertain. CDR3 length: 14 residues. CDR1 and CDR2 from the germline V gene are SGHTA and FQGNSA. Trimming shortened V by 4 bases and J by 2 bases, and 11 bases separated the two germline ends. The CDR3 here is CASSSPSLNTEAFF. The CDR3 DNA reads as TGTGCCAGCAGCTCCCCGTCGTTAAACACTGAAGCTTTCTTT.

Only a few counts were recorded for this clonotype. The chain employs TRBV9 and TRBJ2-5; 8 bases fit TRBD1. The germline gives CDR1 SGDLS, CDR2 YYNGEE. With 3 bases clipped from V and 5 bases from J, the junction kept 3 bases outside the gene matches. The length of the CDR3 is 13 residues. For the CDR3, the DNA is TGTGCCAGCAGCGCGGACAGGGTGGAGACCCAGTACTTC. This encodes CASSADRVETQYF. Combining the CDR3 with reference TRBV9 and TRBJ2-5 gives the whole variable domain DSGVTQTPKHLITATGQRVTLRCSPRSGDLSVYWYQQSLDQGLQFLIQYYNGEERAKGNILERFSAQQFPDLHSELNLSSLELGDSALYFCASSADRVETQYFGPGTRLLVL.

This clonotype was detected a few times. The chain joins TRBV19 to TRBJ1-2, with 7 bases identical to TRBD1. Germline assignment: CDR1 LNHDA and CDR2 SQIVND (reference sequence). CDR3 size: 14 residues. J lost 4 bases, V lost 7 bases, and 9 bases had no gene match. The CDR3 region is CASIPSDRSYGYTF. In nucleotides, the CDR3 is TGTGCCAGTATCCCGTCGGACAGGAGCTATGGCTACACCTTC.

This clonotype has more than one count but fewer than ten. V and J are TRBV29-1 and TRBJ1-3; 8 bases are shared with TRBD1. Germline assignment: CDR1 SQVTM and CDR2 ANQGSEA. CDR3 length: 15 amino acids. V gave up 6 bases and J gave up 0 bases; unmatched junction bases: 7. CDR3 amino acids: CSVRQGSHSGNTIYF. The CDR3 DNA follows: TGCAGCGTGCGACAGGGGTCCCACTCTGGAAACACCATATATTTT.

CDR3 sequence reads: CASSHRGFNYGYTF. The CDR3, as DNA: TGTGCCAGCAGCCACAGGGGGTTCAACTATGGCTACACCTTC. V usage is TRBV6-1 and J usage is TRBJ1-2; TRBD1 matches 8 bases. This CDR3 has 14 amino acids. Trimming removed 6 bases from V and 2 bases from J; junction bases left unmatched: 5. Germline assignment: CDR1 MNHNS and CDR2 SASEGT.

This rearrangement joins TRBV20-1 to TRBJ2-3; the match to TRBD2 covers 7 bases. Germline CDR1 reads DFQATT; CDR2 reads SNEGSKA (reference sequence). This CDR3 contains 15 residues. After removal of 5 bases from V and 0 bases from J, the junction contained 8 bases not matched to a gene. The CDR3 nucleotides are TGCAGTGCTGAAACGGGGGGTCTTAGCACAGATACGCAGTATTTT. Protein sequence: CSAETGGLSTDTQYF.

A few counts support this clonotype. V usage is TRBV9 and J usage is TRBJ2-1; maybe TRBD1 (6 bases). In germline, CDR1 is SGDLS, CDR2 YYNGEE. V was trimmed by 3 bases and J by 2 bases, leaving 9 bases between them. The CDR3 length is 14 residues. CDR3 sequence reads: CASSEDRAYNEQFF. CDR3 bases: TGTGCCAGCAGCGAGGACAGAGCCTACAATGAGCAGTTCTTC.

This chain uses TRBV7-9 with TRBJ2-3; TRBD1 agrees at 8 bases. Per the germline V gene, CDR1 is SEHNR and CDR2 is FQNEAQ (reference sequence). The CDR3 sequence is 15 residues long. V was clipped by 4 bases and J by 2 bases; unmatched bases: 5. In DNA form, the CDR3 reads TGTGCCAGCAGCTACGGACAGGGTACCACAGATACGCAGTATTTT. Translating it yields CASSYGQGTTDTQYF.

This clonotype showed up just a few times. The rearrangement joins TRBV2 to TRBJ2-2, with D possibly being TRBD1 or TRBD2 (7 bases each). Germline V lookup: CDR1 SNHLY, CDR2 FYNNEI. V was shortened by 5 bases and J by 4 bases, with 17 bases between the two germline ends. This CDR3 contains 16 residues. DNA for the CDR3: TGTGCCAGCAGTAGACAGGGAGGGTTCGGCACCGGGGAGCTGTTTTTT. Translation gives CASSRQGGFGTGELFF.

This clonotype occurred a few times. The V call is TRBV4-1, the J call TRBJ2-5, with 7 bases fitting TRBD2. The CDR3 totals 20 residues. The junction had 17 bases not matched to a gene; V was cut back by 0 bases and J by 1 base. Germline CDR1 and CDR2: MGHRA and YSYEKL. CDR3 DNA sequence: TGCGCCAGCAGCCAAGATTCCGGGGTAGCAGGTCGCGGGGGCCAAGAGACCCAGTACTTC. Translated: CASSQDSGVAGRGGQETQYF.

The chain's CDR3 is CAWRGRNEQFF. The CDR3, as DNA: TGTGCCTGGAGGGGCAGGAATGAGCAGTTCTTC. The V and J genes are TRBV30 and TRBJ2-1; no definite D call. CDR3 length: 11 amino acids. V was shortened by 3 bases and J by 7 bases, with 7 bases between the two germline ends. In germline, CDR1 is GTSNPN, CDR2 SVGIG (reference sequence).

CDR3 DNA sequence: TGTGCCAGCCCTGACAGGGGTGCAGGCAATCAGCCCCAGCATTTT. It encodes CASPDRGAGNQPQHF. The gene calls are TRBV27 and TRBJ1-5, with TRBD1 matching 8 bases. Germline V gene data show CDR1 as MNHEY and CDR2 as SMNVEV (reference sequence). V gave up 8 bases and J gave up 2 bases; unmatched junction bases: 8. The CDR3 totals 15 residues.

This clonotype has just a few counts. The chain links TRBV4-3 to TRBJ1-3; 7 nucleotides align to TRBD1. J was trimmed by 2 bases and V by 4 bases; bases with no gene match: 8. CDR3 length: 16 amino acids. CDR1 and CDR2 (germline): LGHNA, YSLEER. In nucleotides, the CDR3 is TGCGCCAGCAGCCCGCCCTACGACAGGGCTGGAAACACCATATATTTT. Residues: CASSPPYDRAGNTIYF.

This clonotype was seen a handful of times. The J gene is TRBJ2-3, the V gene TRBV7-2; 7 bases agree with TRBD2. Germline values: CDR1 SGHTA, CDR2 FQGNSA. The CDR3 consists of 16 residues. With 3 bases clipped from V and 6 bases from J, the junction kept 12 bases outside the gene matches. CDR3 protein: CASSLTPSGGSDTQYF. The DNA of the CDR3 is TGTGCCAGCAGCTTGACGCCTTCGGGGGGATCGGATACGCAGTATTTT.

This chain connects TRBV5-1 to TRBJ2-7, with 11 bases that match TRBD2. This CDR3 has 16 amino acids. Germline-derived CDR1 and CDR2 are SGHRS and YFSETQ. Trimming at V came to 4 bases and at J to 7 bases, leaving 13 bases not matched to a gene. CDR3 coding DNA: TGCGCCAGCAGCGCCTCGACTAGCGGGACCTCTCGGGAGCAGTACTTC. Amino acids: CASSASTSGTSREQYF.

The rearrangement links TRBV21-1 to TRBJ1-2. TRBV21-1 is recorded as a pseudogene. The CDR3 has 14 amino acids. CDR3 protein: CASSKAERDYGYTF. The CDR3 nucleotides read TGTGCCAGCAGCAAAGCCGAAAGGGACTATGGCTACACCTTC.

J is TRBJ2-7 and V is TRBV6-5, with D unclear. Trimming took off 4 bases at V and 0 bases at J, with 13 bases between the two ends. The CDR3 runs 15 residues. CDR1 MNHEY and CDR2 SVGAGI come from the germline V gene. In nucleotides, the CDR3 is TGTGCCAGCAGTTCCTCCGGGCCTTTCTCCTACGAGCAGTACTTC. Encoded protein: CASSSSGPFSYEQYF.